This note documents a single TCR beta chain sequence. Its antigen is undetermined. The record originates from a study of OX40 agonist ivuxolimab in advanced cancers. Study outcomes and limitations: In general, CD8+ T cells held more expanded clones than CD4+ did, on average. Dose levels from 0.1 to 3.0 mg/kg saw CD4+ and CD8+ blood T cells expand clonally by week 6.

Clones were read by immunoSEQ multiplex PCR, and TCRdb kept only the in-frame ones, dropping some. The top ten clones hold less than 3.5% of a sample with approximately 87,000 clones, under 95% of them seen once. Germline V gene data show CDR1 as SEHNR and CDR2 as FQNEAQ (reference sequence). This CDR3 spans 13 amino acids. Between the trimmed V and J ends, which lost 5 bases and 3 bases, there was a span of 11 bases. The sequences come from CD4+ or CD8+ T cells sorted from blood, collected in a trial of the OX40 agonist ivuxolimab. The receptor was derived from an adult with an advanced solid tumor such as melanoma, head and neck, liver or kidney cancer. The chain uses TRBV7-9 and TRBJ2-7; D is perhaps TRBD2 (5 bases). The CDR3 sequence: CASSPRESYEQYF. CDR3 DNA sequence: TGTGCCAGCAGCCCGAGGGAAAGCTACGAGCAGTACTTC.